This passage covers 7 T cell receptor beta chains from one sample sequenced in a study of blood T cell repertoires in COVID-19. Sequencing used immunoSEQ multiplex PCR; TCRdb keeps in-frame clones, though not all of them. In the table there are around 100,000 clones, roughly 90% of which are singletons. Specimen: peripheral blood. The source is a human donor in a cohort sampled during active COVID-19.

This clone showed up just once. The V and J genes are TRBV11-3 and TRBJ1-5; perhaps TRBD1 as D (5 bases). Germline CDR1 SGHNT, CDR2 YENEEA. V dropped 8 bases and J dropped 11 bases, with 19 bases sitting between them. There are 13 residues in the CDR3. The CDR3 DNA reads TGTGCCAGCCCGATGGGGCAGCTATCAGCCCAGCATTTT. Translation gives CASPMGQLSAQHF.

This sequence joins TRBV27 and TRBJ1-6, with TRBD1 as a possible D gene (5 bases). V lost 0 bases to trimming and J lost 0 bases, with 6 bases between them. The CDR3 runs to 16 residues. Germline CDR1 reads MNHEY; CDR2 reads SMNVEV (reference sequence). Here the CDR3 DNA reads TGTGCCAGCAGTTTATCAAGGGGCTCCTATAATTCACCCCTCCACTTT. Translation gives CASSLSRGSYNSPLHF.

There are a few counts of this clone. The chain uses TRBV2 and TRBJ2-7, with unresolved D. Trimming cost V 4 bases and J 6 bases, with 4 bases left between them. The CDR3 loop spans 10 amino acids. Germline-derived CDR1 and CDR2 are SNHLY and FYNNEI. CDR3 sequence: CASSAGEQYF. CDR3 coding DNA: TGTGCCAGCAGTGCGGGCGAGCAGTACTTC.

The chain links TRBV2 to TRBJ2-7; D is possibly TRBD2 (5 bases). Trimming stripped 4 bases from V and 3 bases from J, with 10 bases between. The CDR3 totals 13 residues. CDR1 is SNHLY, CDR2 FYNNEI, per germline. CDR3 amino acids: CASSASEGYEQYF. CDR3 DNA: TGTGCCAGCAGTGCCTCAGAGGGCTACGAGCAGTACTTC.

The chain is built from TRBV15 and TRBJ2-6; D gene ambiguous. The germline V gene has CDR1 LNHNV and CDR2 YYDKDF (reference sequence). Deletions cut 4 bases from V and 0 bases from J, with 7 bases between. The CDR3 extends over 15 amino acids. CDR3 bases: TGTGCCACCAGCACAGGAAGCTCTGGGGCCAACGTCCTGACTTTC. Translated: CATSTGSSGANVLTF.

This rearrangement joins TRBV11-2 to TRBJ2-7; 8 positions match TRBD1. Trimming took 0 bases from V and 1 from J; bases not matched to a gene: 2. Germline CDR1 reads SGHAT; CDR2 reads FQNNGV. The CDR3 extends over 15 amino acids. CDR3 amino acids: CASSLEGQESYEQYF. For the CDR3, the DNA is TGTGCCAGCAGCTTAGAGGGACAGGAGTCCTACGAGCAGTACTTC.

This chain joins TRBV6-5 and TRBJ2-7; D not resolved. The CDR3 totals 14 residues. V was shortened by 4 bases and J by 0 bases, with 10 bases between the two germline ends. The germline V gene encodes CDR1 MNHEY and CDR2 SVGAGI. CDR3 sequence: CASSSAGSSYEQYF. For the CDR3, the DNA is TGTGCCAGCAGTTCCGCAGGAAGCTCCTACGAGCAGTACTTC.